This T cell receptor beta chain appears in the sequencing data of a study of blood T cell repertoires in COVID-19. Whole-study context: The United States, Italy and Spain supplied acute and convalescent COVID-19 samples. Sample material is recorded as cDNA or gDNA derived from T cells, B-cell-depleted T cells, or PBMCs.

Germline CDR1 and CDR2: SGDLS and YYNGEE. The V gene lost 6 bases and the J gene lost 4 bases, with 14 bases spanning the gap. The CDR3 extends over 15 amino acids. Original handling: Amplification with reference gene primers provided the estimates of nucleated cell counts. Measured with immunoSEQ multiplex PCR; TCRdb has only the in-frame clones, and not every one. V, J and clone size are taken as reported in that table, and D and trimming were inferred from the DNA itself. The table lists roughly 200,000 clones, about 80% of them singletons. The chain combines TRBV9 with TRBJ2-6, with D hard to call. The specimen was peripheral blood. This sequence originates from a man between 50 and 59 years old with active or convalescent COVID-19. In DNA form, the CDR3 reads TGTGCCAGCACAACCCAAGGAGAAGGGGCCAACGTCCTGACTTTC. Translation: CASTTQGEGANVLTF.